The entry below gives a single T cell receptor (beta chain) sequence along with its context. As yet, its antigen is unknown. Profiled with immunoSEQ multiplex PCR; TCRdb holds only in-frame clones, not every one. The sample comprises around 50,000 clones, 75% to 85% of which are singletons, and nearly 0.7% rests with the top ten. The sample belongs to a study of OX40 agonist ivuxolimab in advanced cancers. Overall study results and limits: Clonal expansion was seen in CD4+ and CD8+ blood T cells by week 6 at 0.1 to 3.0 mg/kg.

This clonotype was obtained from an adult with an advanced solid tumor such as melanoma, head and neck, liver or kidney cancer. The sample was CD4+ or CD8+ T cells sorted from blood, taken in a trial of the OX40 agonist ivuxolimab.

In DNA form, the CDR3 reads TGTGCCAGCAGTTTAGTGGCTAGCGGGGGGAGCACAGATACGCAGTATTTT. Translation: CASSLVASGGSTDTQYF. This rearrangement joins TRBV28 to TRBJ2-3, with 11 bases fitting TRBD2. V gave up 2 bases and J gave up 0 bases; unmatched junction bases: 4. Looked up from germline, CDR1 is MDHEN and CDR2 is SYDVKM. This CDR3 comprises 17 residues.